A selection of T cell receptor beta chains follows, all from one sample in a study of shared T cell receptors in the human thymus. TCRdb's table, derived via immunoSEQ multiplex PCR, lists solely in-frame clones and lacks some. The sample contains 630,000 or so clones, 80% to 90% of which appear only once. These data were likewise used in another study, on human thymus T cells.

Sequencing was carried out using thymocytes. The receptors originated from a boy younger than two with a congenital heart defect. Each CDR3 is given with its conserved first and last residue. The D gene is left open where the match is weak. Rows may omit the clone size; those that give it use once, few, many or a size class.

TRBD1	NA	TRBV6-5	TRBJ2-3	TGTGCCAGCAGCATCCGGGACAGGCACGCAGATACGCAGTATTTT	CASSIRDRHADTQYF
TRBD2	NA	TRBV7-2	TRBJ2-1	TGTGCCAGCAGCTCGCGCGCGGGAGTGTACAATGAGCAGTTCTTC	CASSSRAGVYNEQFF
NA	NA	TRBV7-6	TRBJ2-7	TGTGCCAGCAGCTTAGGGGGGCTTCGGGGATACGAGCAGTACTTC	CASSLGGLRGYEQYF
TRBD1	NA	TRBV30	TRBJ2-3	TGTGCCTGGAGGGACGGGGGACAGGAACCTAGCACAGATACGCAGTATTTT	CAWRDGGQEPSTDTQYF
NA	NA	TRBV25-1	TRBJ1-6	TGTGCCAGCAGTGAATCGCCGGAGAACTATAATTCACCCCTCCACTTT	CASSESPENYNSPLHF
TRBD1	NA	TRBV6-6	TRBJ1-1	TGTGCCAGCAGCCGGGACAGGGCGGAGGTGGGGACTGAAGCTTTCTTT	CASSRDRAEVGTEAFF
TRBD2	NA	TRBV9	TRBJ2-5	TGTGCCAGCAGCGTTAGGGGACTAGATTGGGAGACCCAGTACTTC	CASSVRGLDWETQYF
NA	NA	TRBV28	TRBJ2-7	TGTGCCAGCAGTTTAAAGTCTAGCTCCTACGAGCAGTACTTC	CASSLKSSSYEQYF
TRBD1	NA	TRBV10-2	TRBJ1-6	TGCGCCAGCAGTGGCCGGGACAGGGAAAATTCACCCCTCCACTTT	CASSGRDRENSPLHF
TRBD1	NA	TRBV7-9	TRBJ2-5	TGTGCCAGCAGCTACCGACAGGGACAAGAGACCCAGTACTTC	CASSYRQGQETQYF
NA	NA	TRBV11-2	TRBJ1-6	TGTGCCAGCAGCTTCAGAACAGGGAATAATTCCCCCCTCCACTTT	CASSFRTGNNSPLHF
TRBD2	NA	TRBV15	TRBJ2-1	TGTGCCACCAGCAGAGAGAGAAGACTAGCGGCCCACTACAATGAGCAGTTCTTC	CATSRERRLAAHYNEQFF
TRBD2	NA	TRBV28	TRBJ2-3	TGTGCCAGCAGGGGGAAGCGGGGGAGCACAGATACGCAGTATTTT	CASRGKRGSTDTQYF
NA	NA	TRBV27	TRBJ2-7	TGTGCCAGCGCGAAGGACAGCATCTACGAGCAGTACTTC	CASAKDSIYEQYF
TRBD2	NA	TRBV4-2	TRBJ2-3	TGTGCCAGCAGCCAATCCCAAACTAGCGAAACTACAGATACGCAGTATTTT	CASSQSQTSETTDTQYF
TRBD1	NA	TRBV6-5	TRBJ1-3	TGTGCCAGCCGACAGGGGAACTCTGGAAACACCATATATTTT	CASRQGNSGNTIYF
NA	NA	TRBV28	TRBJ2-1	TGTGCCAGCAGTTTCCTAGGGAGGTGGAATGAGCAGTTCTTC	CASSFLGRWNEQFF
TRBD1	NA	TRBV25-1	TRBJ2-1	TGTGCCAGCAGTGCCGGGACAGGGGTTTACAATGAGCAGTTCTTC	CASSAGTGVYNEQFF
TRBD1	NA	TRBV4-3	TRBJ2-7	TGCGCCAGCAGCCAACGGACAGGGGATCTCAGCTCCTACGAGCAGTACTTC	CASSQRTGDLSSYEQYF
NA	NA	TRBV4-1	TRBJ1-5	TGCGCCAGCAGCCTACAATATGATCAGCCCCAGCATTTT	CASSLQYDQPQHF
TRBD1	NA	TRBV19	TRBJ2-4	TGTGCCAGTAGTATAGGGACAGGGTTCCTAGCCAAAAACATTCAGTACTTC	CASSIGTGFLAKNIQYF
NA	NA	TRBV30	TRBJ1-3	TGTGCCTGGAGTGTACAGATCCAGGGTGGAAACACCATATATTTT	CAWSVQIQGGNTIYF
NA	once	TRBV7-9	TRBJ2-7	TGTGCCAGCAGCTTAGGACTTACAGGCGACTACGAGCAGTACTTC	CASSLGLTGDYEQYF
NA	NA	TRBV6-6	TRBJ2-1	TGTGCCAGCAGGGGGTCGTGGAGGGCAGATGAGCAGTTCTTC	CASRGSWRADEQFF
NA	NA	TRBV6-1	TRBJ2-5	TGTGCCAGCAGAAAAGATGGGGACACCATTTACTTC	CASRKDGDTIYF
NA	NA	TRBV19	TRBJ1-1	TGTGCCAGTAGTATCGATGGTTCTCCTGGTCGGGAGACTGAAGCTTTCTTT	CASSIDGSPGRETEAFF
TRBD1	NA	TRBV28	TRBJ2-5	TGTGCCAGCACCCGAACCGGGACAGGGGCCCAAGAGACCCAGTACTTC	CASTRTGTGAQETQYF
TRBD2	NA	TRBV27	TRBJ2-1	TGTGCCAGCAGTGGACTAGCGGGAGCCGGCAATGAGCAGTTCTTC	CASSGLAGAGNEQFF
TRBD1	NA	TRBV6-1	TRBJ1-4	TGTGCCAGCAGAGAACAGGGGGGACAGCTTAATGAAAAACTGTTTTTT	CASREQGGQLNEKLFF
TRBD2	NA	TRBV10-1	TRBJ2-1	TGCGCCAGCAGTGAGGCCGCGGGAGTTCGGAATGAGCAGTTCTTC	CASSEAAGVRNEQFF
NA	once	TRBV2	TRBJ1-2	TGTGCCACCGCTCCAGGGTCTAACTATGGCTACACCTTC	CATAPGSNYGYTF
NA	NA	TRBV5-4	TRBJ1-1	TGTGCCAGCAGCTTACGACAGGCTGAGAACACTGAAGCTTTCTTT	CASSLRQAENTEAFF
TRBD1	NA	TRBV4-1	TRBJ1-2	TGCGCCAGCAGCCCCATCGCCGGGACAGTAGACCTAGCTTATGGCTACACCTTC	CASSPIAGTVDLAYGYTF
TRBD1	NA	TRBV30	TRBJ1-2	TGTGCCTGGAGGGAAGGGGGCCTTGGCTACACCTTC	CAWREGGLGYTF
TRBD1	NA	TRBV27	TRBJ2-3	TGTGCCAGCAAGCGGAGTGGGGACAGGGGCGCAGATACGCAGTATTTT	CASKRSGDRGADTQYF
TRBD1	NA	TRBV7-8	TRBJ1-3	TGTGCCAGCAGCTTAGAGACAGGGGGCAAGGGATCCTCTGGAAACACCATATATTTT	CASSLETGGKGSSGNTIYF
NA	once	TRBV28	TRBJ2-6	TGTGCCAGCAGTTTACTTGGAGCAGACTCTGGGGCCAACGTCCTGACTTTC	CASSLLGADSGANVLTF
TRBD1	NA	TRBV5-6	TRBJ1-5	TGTGCCAGCAGCCCTCGACAGGGCCCTAATCAGCCCCAGCATTTT	CASSPRQGPNQPQHF
TRBD1	once	TRBV28	TRBJ2-6	TGTGCCACTTCTCCGGGACAGGCGAACTCTGGGGCCAACGTCCTGACTTTC	CATSPGQANSGANVLTF
TRBD1	NA	TRBV18	TRBJ1-5	TGTGCCAGCTCATCCGACAGGGTTAACAATCAGCCCCAGCATTTT	CASSSDRVNNQPQHF
NA	once	TRBV7-2	TRBJ1-5	TGTGCCAGCAGCTTAGGGGCCCCTTATAGCAATCAGCCCCAGCATTTT	CASSLGAPYSNQPQHF
NA	NA	TRBV27	TRBJ1-4	TGTGCCAGCAGTTTAGGCGACAGTCCAACTAATGAAAAACTGTTTTTT	CASSLGDSPTNEKLFF
TRBD1	NA	TRBV29-1	TRBJ2-1	TGCAGCGTTGGACAGGGAGAATTCCGATACAATGAGCAGTTCTTC	CSVGQGEFRYNEQFF
TRBD1	NA	TRBV2	TRBJ1-5	TGTGCCAGCAGCGAACCACCGACAGGGTATAGCAATCAGCCCCAGCATTTT	CASSEPPTGYSNQPQHF
TRBD2	NA	TRBV25-1	TRBJ2-1	TGTGCCAGCAGTGCCCAGGGACTAGGGGATTATGAGCAGTTCTTC	CASSAQGLGDYEQFF
TRBD1	few	TRBV19	TRBJ1-6	TGTGCCAGCAGAGGGACAGGGCTGTCACCCCTCCACTTT	CASRGTGLSPLHF
TRBD1	NA	TRBV28	TRBJ1-6	TGTGCCAGCAGTTTTCAGACAGGGCCGGTTGATAATTCACCCCTCCACTTT	CASSFQTGPVDNSPLHF
TRBD2	NA	TRBV27	TRBJ2-5	TGTGCCAGCAGTTTATGGCGGGGGGGAGAAGAGACCCAGTACTTC	CASSLWRGGEETQYF
TRBD1	NA	TRBV4-3	TRBJ1-4	TGCGCCAGCAGCCAATCGGACAGGGAGGCTGAAAAACTGTTTTTT	CASSQSDREAEKLFF
NA	NA	TRBV5-6	TRBJ2-2	TGTGCCAGCAGCTTCGCCGGGGAGCTGTTTTTT	CASSFAGELFF
NA	NA	TRBV7-2	TRBJ1-6	TGTGCCAGCAGCTTAGCGGGGAGGGATTCACCCCTCCACTTT	CASSLAGRDSPLHF
NA	NA	TRBV5-1	TRBJ1-6	TGCGCCAGCAGCTTGTCTTTCACGGAGAGCTCCTATAATTCACCCCTCCACTTT	CASSLSFTESSYNSPLHF
TRBD1	NA	TRBV23-1	TRBJ1-2	TGCGCCAGCAGTCAATCGCCCACTACTCACAGGGGGAGTTTGTATGGCTACACCTTC	CASSQSPTTHRGSLYGYTF
NA	NA	TRBV2	TRBJ1-4	TGTGCCAGCAGAAACGGGGGGGCAGGGGAAAAACTGTTTTTT	CASRNGGAGEKLFF
TRBD1	NA	TRBV25-1	TRBJ2-3	TGTGCCAGCAGTGAATATCCGGGACAGGGTGGCGCAGATACGCAGTATTTT	CASSEYPGQGGADTQYF
NA	NA	TRBV4-2	TRBJ1-2	TGTGCCAGCAACCGTGGGGGCCCGAACTATGGCTACACCTTC	CASNRGGPNYGYTF
TRBD1	NA	TRBV28	TRBJ2-7	TGTGCCAGCAGTATCCGGGACAGGGGGACTGACGAGCAGTACTTC	CASSIRDRGTDEQYF